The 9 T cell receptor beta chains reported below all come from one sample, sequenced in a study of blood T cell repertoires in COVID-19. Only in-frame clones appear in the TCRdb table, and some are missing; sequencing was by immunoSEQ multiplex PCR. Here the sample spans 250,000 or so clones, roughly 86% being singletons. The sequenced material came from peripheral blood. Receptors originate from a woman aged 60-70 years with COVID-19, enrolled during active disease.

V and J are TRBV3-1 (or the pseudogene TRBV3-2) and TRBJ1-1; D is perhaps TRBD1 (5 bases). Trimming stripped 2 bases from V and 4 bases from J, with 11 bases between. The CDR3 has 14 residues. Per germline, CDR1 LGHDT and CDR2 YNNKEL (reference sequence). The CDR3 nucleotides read TGTGCCAGCAGCCAAAGAGGAGGGGTCACTGAAGCTTTCTTT. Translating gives CASSQRGGVTEAFF.

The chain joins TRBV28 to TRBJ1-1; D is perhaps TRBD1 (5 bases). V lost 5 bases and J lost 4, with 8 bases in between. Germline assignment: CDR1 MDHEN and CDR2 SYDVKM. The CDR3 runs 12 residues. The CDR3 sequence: CASSQGSTEAFF. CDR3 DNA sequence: TGTGCCAGCAGTCAGGGCTCCACTGAAGCTTTCTTT.

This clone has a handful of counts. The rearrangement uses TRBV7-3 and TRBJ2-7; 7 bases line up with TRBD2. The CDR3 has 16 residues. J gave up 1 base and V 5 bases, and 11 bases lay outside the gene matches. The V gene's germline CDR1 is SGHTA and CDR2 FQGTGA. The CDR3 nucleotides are TGTGCCAGCAGCCTACTGGGACCGGGGGGATCCTACGAGCAGTACTTC. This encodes CASSLLGPGGSYEQYF.

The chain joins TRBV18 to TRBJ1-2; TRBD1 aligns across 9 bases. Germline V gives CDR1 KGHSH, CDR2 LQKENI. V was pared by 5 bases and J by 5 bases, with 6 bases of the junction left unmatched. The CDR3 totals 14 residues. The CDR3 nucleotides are TGTGCCAGCTCATCCTCACAGGGGGCTTATGGCTACACCTTC. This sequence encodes CASSSSQGAYGYTF.

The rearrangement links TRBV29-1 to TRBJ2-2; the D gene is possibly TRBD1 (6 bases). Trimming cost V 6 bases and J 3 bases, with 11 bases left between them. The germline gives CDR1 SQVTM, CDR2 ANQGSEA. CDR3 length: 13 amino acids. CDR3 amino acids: CSVDGQYTGELFF. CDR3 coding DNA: TGCAGCGTGGATGGACAGTACACCGGGGAGCTGTTTTTT.

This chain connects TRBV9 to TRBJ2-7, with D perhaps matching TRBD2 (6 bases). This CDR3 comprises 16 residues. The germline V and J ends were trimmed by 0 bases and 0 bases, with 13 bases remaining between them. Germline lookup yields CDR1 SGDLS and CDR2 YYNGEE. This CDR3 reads CASSVGAGTGSYEQYF. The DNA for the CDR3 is TGTGCCAGCAGCGTAGGGGCGGGAACGGGCTCCTACGAGCAGTACTTC. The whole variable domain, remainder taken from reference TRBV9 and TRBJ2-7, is DSGVTQTPKHLITATGQRVTLRCSPRSGDLSVYWYQQSLDQGLQFLIQYYNGEERAKGNILERFSAQQFPDLHSELNLSSLELGDSALYFCASSVGAGTGSYEQYFGPGTRLTVT.

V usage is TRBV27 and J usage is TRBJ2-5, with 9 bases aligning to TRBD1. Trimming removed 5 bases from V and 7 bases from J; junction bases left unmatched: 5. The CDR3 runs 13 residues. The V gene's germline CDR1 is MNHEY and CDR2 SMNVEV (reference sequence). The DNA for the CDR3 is TGTGCCAGCAGTCCAGGACAGGGGTTGACCCAGTACTTC. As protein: CASSPGQGLTQYF.

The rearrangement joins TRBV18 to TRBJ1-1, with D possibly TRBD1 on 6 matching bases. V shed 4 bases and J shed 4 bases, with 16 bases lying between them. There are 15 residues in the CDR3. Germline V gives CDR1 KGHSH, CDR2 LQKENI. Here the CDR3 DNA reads TGTGCCAGCTCACAAGGACAGTATGGGGGCACTGAAGCTTTCTTT. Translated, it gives CASSQGQYGGTEAFF. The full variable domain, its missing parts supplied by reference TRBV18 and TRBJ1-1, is NAGVMQNPRHLVRRRGQEARLRCSPMKGHSHVYWYRQLPEEGLKFMVYLQKENIIDESGMPKERFSAEFPKEGPSILRIQQVVRGDSAAYFCASSQGQYGGTEAFFGQGTRLTVV.

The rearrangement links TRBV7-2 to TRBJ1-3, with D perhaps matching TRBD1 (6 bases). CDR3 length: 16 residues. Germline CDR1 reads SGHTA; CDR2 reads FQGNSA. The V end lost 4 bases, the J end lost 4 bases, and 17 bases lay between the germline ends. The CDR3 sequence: CASSSYDRTDGNTIYF. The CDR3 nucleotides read TGTGCCAGCAGCTCGTATGATCGGACAGACGGAAACACCATATATTTT.